This TCR beta chain was retrieved from a study of T cell repertoires in cytomegalovirus infection. This clonotype turned up a few times. What it recognizes is unknown. Each CDR3 protein gets one entry after TCRdb re-called the reads with MiXCR. The sample yields some 900,000 distinct CDR3 sequences, 30% to 35% seen once. Looked up from germline, CDR1 is MNHEY and CDR2 is SVGEGT. The CDR3 length is 17 residues. Trimming left V 2 bases short and J 0 bases short, with 14 bases between. The V and J genes are TRBV6-2 or TRBV6-3 and TRBJ2-1; weak D call: TRBD2 (5 bases). The source was cultured CD8+ T cells from PBMCs, collected from culture after CMV antigen stimulation. This receptor was taken from a human donor in good health (CMV status not recorded). Some clones in this sample may be carry-over from other donors' samples. For the CDR3, the DNA is TGTGCCAGCAGTTACGGGGTACGGGGAAGCTCCTACAATGAGCAGTTCTTC. Protein sequence: CASSYGVRGSSYNEQFF.